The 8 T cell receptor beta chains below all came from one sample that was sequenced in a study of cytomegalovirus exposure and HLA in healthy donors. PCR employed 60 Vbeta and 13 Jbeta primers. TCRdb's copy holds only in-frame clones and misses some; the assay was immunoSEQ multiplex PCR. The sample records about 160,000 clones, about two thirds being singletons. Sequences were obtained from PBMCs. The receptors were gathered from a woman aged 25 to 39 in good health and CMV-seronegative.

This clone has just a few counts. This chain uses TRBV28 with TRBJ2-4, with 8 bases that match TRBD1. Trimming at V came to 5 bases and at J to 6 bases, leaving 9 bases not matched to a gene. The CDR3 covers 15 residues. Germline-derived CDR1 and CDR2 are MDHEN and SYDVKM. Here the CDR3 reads CASSLPGTGTNIQYF. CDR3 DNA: TGTGCCAGCAGTCTCCCCGGGACAGGAACAAACATTCAGTACTTC.

The CDR3 is CASSSRGFGTEAFF. CDR3 DNA: TGTGCCAGCAGCTCAAGGGGGTTTGGCACTGAAGCTTTCTTT. This chain joins TRBV7-3 and TRBJ1-1; a possible D gene is TRBD1 (6 bases). CDR1 is SGHTA, CDR2 FQGTGA, per germline. The V end was cut by 4 bases, the J end by 4 bases, with 13 bases between. This CDR3 comprises 14 residues.

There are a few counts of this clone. The CDR3 DNA sequence: TGTGCCAGCAGCTTTCAGGCGGGCCAGAGTGATACGCAGTATTTT. This gives the protein CASSFQAGQSDTQYF. The chain combines TRBV7-2 with TRBJ2-3; TRBD2 might be the D (5 bases). Germline CDR1 is SGHTA and CDR2 is FQGNSA. The CDR3 sequence is 15 residues long. V was clipped by 3 bases and J by 6 bases, with 16 bases between them.

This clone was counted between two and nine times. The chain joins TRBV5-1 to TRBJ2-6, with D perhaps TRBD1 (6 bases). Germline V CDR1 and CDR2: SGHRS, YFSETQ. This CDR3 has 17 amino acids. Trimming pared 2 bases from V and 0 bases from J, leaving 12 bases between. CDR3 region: CASSFSLQGSGANVLTF. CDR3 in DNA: TGCGCCAGCAGCTTTTCGCTACAGGGCTCTGGGGCCAACGTCCTGACTTTC.

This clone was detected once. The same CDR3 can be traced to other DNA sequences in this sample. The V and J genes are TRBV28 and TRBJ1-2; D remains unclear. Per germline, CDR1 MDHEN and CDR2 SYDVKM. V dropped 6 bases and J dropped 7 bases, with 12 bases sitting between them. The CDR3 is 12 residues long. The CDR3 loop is CASSLGGFGYTF. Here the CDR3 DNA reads TGTGCCAGCAGCCTGGGCGGGTTTGGCTACACCTTC.

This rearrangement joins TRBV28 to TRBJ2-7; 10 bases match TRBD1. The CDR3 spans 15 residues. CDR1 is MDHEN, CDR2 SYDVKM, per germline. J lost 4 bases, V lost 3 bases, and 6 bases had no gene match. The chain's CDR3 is CASSLPGQGRYEQYF. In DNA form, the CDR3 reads TGTGCCAGCAGTTTGCCGGGACAGGGGAGATACGAGCAGTACTTC. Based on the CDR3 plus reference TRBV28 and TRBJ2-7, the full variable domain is DVKVTQSSRYLVKRTGEKVFLECVQDMDHENMFWYRQDPGLGLRLIYFSYDVKMKEKGDIPEGYSVSREKKERFSLILESASTNQTSMYLCASSLPGQGRYEQYFGPGTRLTVT.

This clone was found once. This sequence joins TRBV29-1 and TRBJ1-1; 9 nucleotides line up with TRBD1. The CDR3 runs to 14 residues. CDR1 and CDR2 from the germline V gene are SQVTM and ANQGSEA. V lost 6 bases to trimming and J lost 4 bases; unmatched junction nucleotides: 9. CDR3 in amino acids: CSVVSGQGSTEAFF. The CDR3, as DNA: TGCAGCGTAGTATCGGGACAGGGTTCCACTGAAGCTTTCTTT.

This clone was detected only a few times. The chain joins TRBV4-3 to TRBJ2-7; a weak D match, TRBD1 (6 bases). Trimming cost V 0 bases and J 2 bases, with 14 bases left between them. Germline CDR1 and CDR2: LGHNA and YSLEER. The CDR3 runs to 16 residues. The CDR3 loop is CASSQDLDSPTYEQYF. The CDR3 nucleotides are TGCGCCAGCAGCCAAGATCTGGACAGCCCTACCTACGAGCAGTACTTC.